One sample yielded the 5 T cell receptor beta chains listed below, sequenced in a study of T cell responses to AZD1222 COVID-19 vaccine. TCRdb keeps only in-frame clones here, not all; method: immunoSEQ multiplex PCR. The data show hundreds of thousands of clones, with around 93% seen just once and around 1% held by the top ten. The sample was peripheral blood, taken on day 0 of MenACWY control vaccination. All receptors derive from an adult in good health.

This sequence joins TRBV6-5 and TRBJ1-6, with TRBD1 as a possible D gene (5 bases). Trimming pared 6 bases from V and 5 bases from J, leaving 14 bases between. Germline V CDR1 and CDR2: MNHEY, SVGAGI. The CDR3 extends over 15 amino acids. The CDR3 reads CASRRGAGDNSPLHF. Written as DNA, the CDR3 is TGTGCCAGCAGGCGAGGGGCAGGTGATAATTCACCCCTCCACTTT.

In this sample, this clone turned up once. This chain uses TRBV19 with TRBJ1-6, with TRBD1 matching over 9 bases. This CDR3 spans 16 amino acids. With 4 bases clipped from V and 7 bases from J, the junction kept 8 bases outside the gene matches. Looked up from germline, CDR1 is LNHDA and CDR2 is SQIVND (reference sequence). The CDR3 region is CASSTRTGALNSPLHF. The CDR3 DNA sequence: TGTGCCAGTAGTACCCGGACAGGGGCTTTGAATTCACCCCTCCACTTT.

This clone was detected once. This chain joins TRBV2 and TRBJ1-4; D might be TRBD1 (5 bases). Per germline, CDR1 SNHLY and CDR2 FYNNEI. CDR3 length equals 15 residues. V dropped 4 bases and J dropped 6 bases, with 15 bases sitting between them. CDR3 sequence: CASSGKGRGDEKLFF. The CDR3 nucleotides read TGTGCCAGCAGTGGAAAGGGACGGGGGGATGAAAAACTGTTTTTT.

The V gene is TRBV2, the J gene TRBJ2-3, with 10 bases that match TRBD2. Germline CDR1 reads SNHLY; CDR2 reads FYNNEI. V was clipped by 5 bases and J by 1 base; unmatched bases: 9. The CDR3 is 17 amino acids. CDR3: CASSPLLAGRRTDTQYF. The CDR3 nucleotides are TGTGCCAGCAGTCCTCTACTAGCGGGAAGGCGCACAGATACGCAGTATTTT. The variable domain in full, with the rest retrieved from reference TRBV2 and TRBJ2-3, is EPEVTQTPSHQVTQMGQEVILRCVPISNHLYFYWYRQILGQKVEFLVSFYNNEISEKSEIFDDQFSVERPDGSNFTLKIRSTKLEDSAMYFCASSPLLAGRRTDTQYFGPGTRLTVL.

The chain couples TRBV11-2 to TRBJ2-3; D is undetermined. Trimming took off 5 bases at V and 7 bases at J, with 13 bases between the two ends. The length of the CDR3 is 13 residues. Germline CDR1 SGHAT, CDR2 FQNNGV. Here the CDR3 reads CASSPGRSNTQYF. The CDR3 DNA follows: TGTGCCAGCAGCCCCGGACGGTCTAATACGCAGTATTTT.